The rows below give T cell receptor beta chains drawn from one sample of a study of blood T cells in healthy people across ages. MiXCR was run by TCRdb on the 5' RACE reads, yielding one entry per CDR3 protein. The repertoire holds about 670,000 distinct CDR3 sequences, with 35% to 50% as singletons. The source material was blood. Receptor source: a man at least 80 years old in good health. Both conserved end residues are part of each CDR3. A D gene is named only where the DNA matches it firmly. The size field is filled for only some rows; it gives once, few, many or a size class.

>TRBD1|TRBJ2-2|.|TRBV12-3/TRBV12-4
CASSPGQGSGELFF
TGTGCCAGCAGTCCGGGACAGGGCTCCGGGGAGCTGTTTTTT
>TRBD1|TRBJ2-1|.|TRBV5-1
CASRAGTGGYNEQFF
TGCGCCAGCAGGGCCGGGACAGGGGGATACAATGAGCAGTTCTTC
>.|TRBJ1-2|once|TRBV7-9
CASSAGVGDYGYTF
TGTGCCAGCAGCGCCGGAGTTGGCGACTATGGCTACACCTTC
>.|TRBJ1-5|.|TRBV4-3
CASSQDRRSRQPQHF
TGCGCCAGCAGCCAAGATCGCAGGTCGAGACAGCCCCAGCATTTT
>.|TRBJ2-2|.|TRBV25-1
CASSDNRVFAGELFF
TGTGCCAGCAGTGATAACCGGGTGTTCGCCGGGGAGCTGTTTTTT
>TRBD2|TRBJ2-7|.|TRBV20-1
CSAPRTSGTHNEQYF
TGCAGTGCTCCACGGACTAGCGGGACCCACAATGAGCAGTACTTC
>TRBD1|TRBJ2-1|few|TRBV20-1
CSAGDRVNEQFF
TGCAGTGCTGGGGACAGGGTCAATGAGCAGTTCTTC
>.|TRBJ2-1|few|TRBV6-2/TRBV6-3
CASSLDRDNEQFF
TGTGCCAGCAGTTTGGACAGAGACAATGAGCAGTTCTTC
>TRBD2|TRBJ2-3|.|TRBV7-3
CASSLSGMETDTQYF
TGTGCCAGCAGCCTTAGCGGGATGGAGACAGATACGCAGTATTTT
>.|TRBJ2-7|few|TRBV12-3/TRBV12-4
CASSAQGGTYEQYF
TGTGCCAGCAGTGCCCAGGGGGGAACCTACGAGCAGTACTTC
>TRBD1|TRBJ2-7|.|TRBV7-2
CASSSNIRGQVVTYEQYF
TGTGCCAGCAGCTCGAACATTCGTGGACAGGTAGTCACCTACGAGCAGTACTTC
>.|TRBJ1-4|few|TRBV12-3/TRBV12-4
CASSSTRRATNEKLFF
TGTGCCAGCAGCTCTACCAGGCGTGCAACTAATGAAAAACTGTTTTTT
>TRBD2|TRBJ2-1|.|TRBV20-1
CSASIPSGGSYNEQFF
TGCAGTGCTAGTATCCCTAGCGGGGGCTCCTACAATGAGCAGTTCTTC
>TRBD2|TRBJ2-3|many|TRBV4-2
CASSQDRGGPDTQYF
TGTGCCAGCAGCCAAGATCGGGGGGGCCCAGATACGCAGTATTTT
>TRBD2|TRBJ2-5|few|TRBV5-6
CASSFRLAGGGETQYF
TGTGCCAGCAGCTTTCGACTAGCGGGGGGCGGTGAGACCCAGTACTTC
>TRBD1|TRBJ2-2|.|TRBV20-1
CSAGQGANTGELFF
TGCAGTGCGGGACAGGGGGCGAACACCGGGGAGCTGTTTTTT
>TRBD2|TRBJ2-5|once|TRBV10-2
CASSETGLAGPLGEQYF
TGTGCCAGCAGTGAAACCGGACTAGCGGGACCTTTGGGGGAGCAGTACTTC
>TRBD1|TRBJ1-2|.|TRBV12-3/TRBV12-4
CASSQTGGSFDGYTF
TGTGCCAGCAGTCAGACAGGGGGCAGTTTTGATGGCTACACCTTC
>TRBD2|TRBJ2-2|few|TRBV7-2
CASSTRTSGNGELFF
TGTGCCAGCAGCACCCGGACTAGCGGGAATGGGGAGCTGTTTTTT
>.|TRBJ2-1|.|TRBV7-9
CASSFARGDLHSYNEQFF
TGTGCCAGCAGTTTTGCCCGCGGGGACTTGCACTCCTACAATGAGCAGTTCTTC
>.|TRBJ2-7|.|TRBV9
CASSVSPGHTSYEQYF
TGTGCCAGCAGCGTCTCTCCGGGACATACCTCCTACGAGCAGTACTTC
>TRBD1|TRBJ2-7|.|TRBV6-1
CASSTGQTSEQYF
TGTGCCAGCAGTACGGGACAGACCTCCGAGCAGTACTTC
>.|TRBJ2-7|many|TRBV18
CASSPGGDEQYF
TGCGCCAGCAGCCCGGGCGGGGACGAGCAGTACTTC
>.|TRBJ1-6|once|TRBV7-2
CASRGRGNNSPLHF
TGTGCCAGCCGAGGACGGGGAAATAATTCACCCCTCCACTTT
>TRBD2|TRBJ2-1|few|TRBV27
CASSFRTSGRPSLGEQFF
TGTGCCAGCAGTTTCCGGACTAGCGGGAGACCCTCCCTGGGGGAGCAGTTCTTC
>.|TRBJ2-3|.|TRBV3-1
CASTRGGGSTDTQYF
TGTGCCAGCACACGCGGCGGCGGGAGCACAGATACGCAGTATTTT
>TRBD1|TRBJ2-7|few|TRBV23-1
CASSPPANTDRGTTGEQYF
TGCGCCAGCAGTCCACCCGCGAACACGGACAGGGGAACTACTGGCGAGCAGTACTTC
>TRBD2|TRBJ2-4|.|TRBV5-1
CANSRRTSGSSKNIQYF
TGCGCCAACAGCCGCCGAACTAGCGGGAGTTCCAAAAACATTCAGTACTTC
>.|TRBJ1-2|few|TRBV6-6
CASTYPGREYGYTF
TGTGCCAGCACTTACCCGGGACGGGAGTATGGCTACACCTTC